This record looks at one T cell receptor (beta chain) sequence and its context. Its matching antigen is unknown. CDR3 length equals 15 residues. V lost 2 bases and J lost 1, with 11 bases in between. The germline CDR1 and CDR2 sequences are PRHDT and FYEKMQ (reference sequence). This entry is derived from a study of Ad26.COV2.S vaccination and SARS-CoV-2 variants. Findings and limits, study-wide: TCR breadth and depth analyses may have underestimated total T cell responses. Recipients given vaccine exceeded placebo recipients in spike-specific TCR breadth.

As for treatment: some 20 received Ad26.COV2.S at low or high dose, single or two shots; about 5 received placebo; per-sample allocation not given. The study sampled participants on day 63 after the first vaccine or placebo injection. Adults aged 18-55 years in Boston included the donor. This table comes from immunoSEQ multiplex PCR, and its TCRdb copy is limited to in-frame clones, with some not included. The sample yields 350,000 to 400,000 clones, about nine tenths seen once. The rearrangement links TRBV13 to TRBJ1-2; unclear D gene. Sequenced here: peripheral blood, sampled in a trial of Ad26.COV2.S vaccine versus placebo. This clonotype originated in a person aged 18-60 years who received the Ad26.COV2.S COVID-19 vaccine or a placebo. CDR3 loop: CASSLSGLNNYGYTF. DNA of the CDR3: TGTGCCAGCAGCTTATCGGGCCTGAATAACTATGGCTACACCTTC.